This TCR beta chain is drawn from a study of blood T cell repertoires in COVID-19. Background on the study: The cDNA or gDNA used as material had been derived from T cells, B-cell-depleted T cells, or PBMCs.

Deletions cut 0 bases from V and 3 bases from J, with 12 bases between. The CDR3 totals 15 residues. Germline loops: CDR1 SGHRS, CDR2 YFSETQ. Per the original data handling: Estimates of nucleated cell counts were drawn from the amplification of reference gene primers. Measured with immunoSEQ multiplex PCR; TCRdb has only the in-frame clones, and not every one. That table gives V, J and clone size, and the DNA gave D and trimming. The table lists roughly 160,000 clones, 70% to 90% of them singletons. The source material was peripheral blood. The receptor comes from a man at least 80 years old with COVID-19, enrolled during active disease. The chain couples TRBV5-1 to TRBJ1-1; D remains unclear. CDR3: CASSLGALKDTEAFF. In DNA form, the CDR3 reads TGCGCCAGCAGCTTGGGGGCCCTCAAGGACACTGAAGCTTTCTTT.